This passage covers 30 T cell receptor beta chains from one sample sequenced in a study of T cells in Graves' hyperthyroidism and ophthalmopathy. The TCR beta CDR3 regions underwent amplification using RNA transcripts as the source. In the first-round RT-PCR of the TCR CDR3, the HTBI primer set was used. In TCRdb, the multiplex PCR reads were re-called with MiXCR into one record per CDR3 protein. The sample lists some 500,000 distinct CDR3 sequences, 14% seen once, with less than 20% in the top ten. What was sequenced was blood. The receptors originated from a woman aged 18-29 years with Graves' hyperthyroidism.

This clonotype showed up many times. This chain's CDR3 is CSARVQPSTEAFF. CDR3 nucleotides: TGCAGTGCTAGAGTCCAACCCTCCACTGAAGCTTTCTTT. The chain links TRBV20-1 to TRBJ1-1, with D unclear. With 1 base removed from V and 4 bases from J, the gap between germline ends came to 10 bases. The CDR3 totals 13 residues. CDR1 is DFQATT and CDR2 is SNEGSKA in the germline V gene (reference sequence).

The chain recombines TRBV2 with TRBJ2-7; D may be TRBD2 (6 bases). CDR3 length: 12 residues. Trimming took 3 bases from V and 3 from J, leaving 6 bases between them. Germline V gene lookup returns CDR1 SNHLY and CDR2 FYNNEI. This chain's CDR3 is CASSDGGYEQYV. CDR3 DNA: TGTGCCAGCAGTGACGGGGGCTACGAGCAGTACGTC.

This clonotype was counted ten times or more. The chain carries TRBV11-2 and TRBJ1-5; D ambiguous. V lost 5 bases, J lost 7 bases, and 12 bases lay in between. CDR1 SGHAT and CDR2 FQNNGV come from the germline V gene. The CDR3 spans 13 residues. The CDR3: CASSPAGAQPQHF. The CDR3 nucleotides read TGTGCCAGCAGCCCTGCGGGAGCGCAGCCCCAGCATTTT. The whole variable domain, filled in from reference TRBV11-2 and TRBJ1-5, reads EAGVAQSPRYKIIEKRQSVAFWCNPISGHATLYWYQQILGQGPKLLIQFQNNGVVDDSQLPKDRFSAERLKGVDSTLKIQPAKLEDSAVYLCASSPAGAQPQHFGDGTRLSIL.

The rearrangement links TRBV7-9 to TRBJ1-5; TRBD1 agrees at 7 bases. Germline loops: CDR1 SEHNR, CDR2 FQNEAQ (reference sequence). After removal of 5 bases from V and 2 bases from J, the junction contained 6 bases not matched to a gene. The CDR3 loop spans 15 amino acids. The CDR3 coding sequence is TGTGCCAGCAGCAACCGACAGGGTGGCAATCAGCCCCAGCATTTT. Its protein product is CASSNRQGGNQPQHF.

The sample holds a few counts of this clonotype. The gene calls are TRBV30 and TRBJ2-1; the match to TRBD2 covers 9 bases. In germline, CDR1 is GTSNPN, CDR2 SVGIG (reference sequence). V shed 0 bases and J 4 bases; nucleotides not matched to a gene: 10. The CDR3 is 17 amino acids. The CDR3, as DNA: TGTGCCTGGAGTGTCACGAGAACTAGCGGGCATTACAATGAGCAGTTCTTC. Protein sequence: CAWSVTRTSGHYNEQFF.

There are many counts of this clonotype. This chain uses TRBV12-3 or TRBV12-4 with TRBJ2-3, with TRBD2 matching 10 bases. The CDR3 runs 16 residues. V lost 3 bases, J lost 4 bases, and 7 bases stayed unmatched. CDR3 region: CASSLVRSGGADTQYF. The CDR3 DNA reads as TGTGCCAGCAGTTTGGTGCGCAGCGGGGGGGCAGATACGCAGTATTTT.

The genes are TRBV30 and TRBJ2-2, with TRBD2 matching 13 bases. Germline V gene data show CDR1 as GTSNPN and CDR2 as SVGIG (reference sequence). CDR3 length equals 17 residues. The V segment lost 1 base and the J segment 2 bases; nucleotides outside the gene matches: 4. The CDR3 bases are TGTGCCTGGAGTGGGACTAGCGGGAGACCTAACACCGGGGAGCTGTTTTTT. Its protein product is CAWSGTSGRPNTGELFF. Looking up the rest from reference TRBV30 and TRBJ2-2 gives the full variable domain: SQTIHQWPATLVQPVGSPLSLECTVEGTSNPNLYWYRQAAGRGLQLLFYSVGIGQISSEVPQNLSASRPQDRQFILSSKKLLLSDSGFYLCAWSGTSGRPNTGELFFGEGSRLTVL.

The chain combines TRBV12-3 or TRBV12-4 with TRBJ1-3; D is ambiguous. The CDR3 length is 11 residues. The V end was cut by 8 bases, the J end by 2 bases, with 4 bases between. The CDR3 loop reads CASGTGNTIYF. DNA for the CDR3: TGTGCCAGCGGAACTGGAAACACCATATATTTT.

This clonotype was observed at least ten times. This sequence joins TRBV11-2 and TRBJ2-2; 9 nucleotides align to TRBD2. The CDR3 runs 16 residues. Unmatched junction bases numbered 9, after V lost 3 bases and J lost 7 bases. Germline V gene lookup returns CDR1 SGHAT and CDR2 FQNNGV. CDR3 residues: CASSLVVAGVDGELFF. In DNA, the CDR3 is TGTGCCAGCAGCTTGGTAGTAGCGGGAGTGGACGGGGAGCTGTTTTTT.

The chain uses TRBV18 and TRBJ1-4; D remains unclear. Trimming cost V 1 base and J 5 bases, with 11 bases left between them. Germline lookup yields CDR1 KGHSH and CDR2 LQKENI. CDR3 length equals 15 residues. CDR3 DNA: TGTGCCAGCTCACCACGGGCTGCCATGAATGAAAAACTGTTTTTT. Translated: CASSPRAAMNEKLFF.

The sample holds a few counts of this clonotype. The rearrangement uses TRBV20-1 and TRBJ1-6; D is unclear. V lost 3 bases, J lost 9 bases, and 21 bases lay in between. This CDR3 is built from 16 residues. Germline V gene data show CDR1 as DFQATT and CDR2 as SNEGSKA (reference sequence). The CDR3 loop is CSARILRAASGSPLHF. DNA of the CDR3: TGCAGTGCTAGGATATTGCGCGCTGCCTCCGGTTCACCCCTCCACTTT.

The gene calls are TRBV5-1 and TRBJ1-3; 9 positions agree with TRBD1. This CDR3 contains 14 residues. V was clipped by 4 bases and J by 6 bases; unmatched bases: 5. Germline-derived CDR1 and CDR2 are SGHRS and YFSETQ. The CDR3 sequence: CASSAGTGQNTIYF. CDR3 nucleotides: TGCGCCAGCAGCGCCGGGACAGGGCAAAACACCATATATTTT.

The chain is built from TRBV7-9 and TRBJ1-1; D is unresolved. The CDR3 totals 15 residues. Germline V gives CDR1 SEHNR, CDR2 FQNEAQ (reference sequence). Trimming removed 5 bases from V and 5 bases from J, with 18 bases in between. CDR3 protein: CASSIRAEARTEAFF. CDR3 nucleotides: TGTGCCAGCAGCATTAGGGCCGAGGCGAGGACTGAAGCTTTCTTT. Full variable domain (remainder filled in from reference TRBV7-9 and TRBJ1-1): DTGVSQNPRHKITKRGQNVTFRCDPISEHNRLYWYRQTLGQGPEFLTYFQNEAQLEKSRLLSDRFSAERPKGSFSTLEIQRTEQGDSAMYLCASSIRAEARTEAFFGQGTRLTVV.

Turning to this clonotype: A read error is possible here, since a much larger clone lies one base away. The chain employs TRBV7-9 and TRBJ2-1, with 13 bases aligning to TRBD2. The CDR3 is 16 amino acids. V lost 4 bases, J lost 9 bases, and 9 bases stayed unmatched. From germline, CDR1 is SEHNR and CDR2 FQNEAQ (reference sequence). The CDR3 sequence is CASSSQGLAGASEQFF. DNA for the CDR3: TGTGCCAGCAGCTCCCAAGGACTAGCGGGAGCTAGTGAGCAGTTCTTC.

The chain couples TRBV7-8 to TRBJ1-5, with D hard to call. Trimming cost V 0 bases and J 7 bases, with 16 bases left between them. In germline, CDR1 is SGHVS, CDR2 FQNEAQ. CDR3 length: 16 residues. The CDR3 loop reads CASSLANQVGLQPQHF. The CDR3 bases are TGTGCCAGCAGCTTAGCGAACCAGGTGGGGTTACAGCCCCAGCATTTT.

The table lists this clonotype with a few counts. The chain links TRBV11-2 to TRBJ2-3; D is unclear. V shed 2 bases and J shed 4 bases, with 7 bases lying between them. Germline V gene lookup returns CDR1 SGHAT and CDR2 FQNNGV. This CDR3 is built from 13 residues. The CDR3 nucleotides are TGTGCCAGCAGCTTATTCACGGCAGATACGCAGTATTTT. This translates into CASSLFTADTQYF.

A remark on this clonotype: This may be a read error, as it is one base from a much larger clone. This chain's CDR3 is CAISESVRGSQPQHF. The DNA of the CDR3 is TGTGCCATCAGTGAGTCGGTGAGGGGTTCTCAGCCCCAGCATTTT. The J gene is TRBJ1-5, the V gene TRBV10-3; weak D call: TRBD1 (5 bases). Per the germline V gene, CDR1 is ENHRY and CDR2 is SYGVKD. The CDR3 runs 15 residues. The V end lost 0 bases, the J end lost 6 bases, and 12 bases lay between the germline ends.

The chain uses TRBV29-1 and TRBJ1-5; TRBD1 matches 7 bases. The germline gives CDR1 SQVTM, CDR2 ANQGSEA. This CDR3 spans 14 amino acids. V lost 7 bases to trimming and J lost 0 bases; unmatched junction nucleotides: 6. This CDR3 reads CSALTGSSNQPQHF. The CDR3 nucleotides are TGCAGCGCTTTGACAGGGAGTAGCAATCAGCCCCAGCATTTT.

This clonotype was seen a single time. A much more abundant neighbour one base away suggests this may be a read error. The J gene is TRBJ2-1, the V gene TRBV24-1; 8 bases line up with TRBD2. In germline, CDR1 is KGHDR, CDR2 SFDVKD. This CDR3 is built from 17 residues. Here the CDR3 reads CAASDSPSAGGRNEQFF. CDR3 sequence (DNA): TGTGCCGCCAGTGACTCACCTAGTGCGGGGGGTAGGAATGAGCAGTTCTTC.

The V gene is TRBV7-9, the J gene TRBJ2-1; 7 nucleotides line up with TRBD2. Looked up from germline, CDR1 is SEHNR and CDR2 is FQNEAQ (reference sequence). This CDR3 has 16 residues. Trimming took 1 base from V and 3 from J; bases not matched to a gene: 6. The CDR3 region has the DNA TGTGCCAGCAGCTTAGTGGGGAGGGGAGGCTACAATGAGCAGTTCTTC. Encoded protein: CASSLVGRGGYNEQFF.

The chain couples TRBV2 to TRBJ2-5; no firm D call. Germline V CDR1 and CDR2: SNHLY, FYNNEI. Trimming removed 6 bases from V and 5 bases from J, with 13 bases in between. This CDR3 is 13 amino acids long. The CDR3 coding sequence is TGTGCCAGCAGCGTCCGACCGGAGGAGACCCAGTACTTC. It encodes CASSVRPEETQYF.

The chain links TRBV6-1 to TRBJ2-7, with 9 bases fitting TRBD1. The CDR3 extends over 15 amino acids. The V and J ends lost 10 bases and 8 bases, in that order; junction bases with no gene match: 18. Germline V CDR1 and CDR2: MNHNS, SASEGT. CDR3 nucleotides: TGTGCCATCCCACAGGGGGCGAAGACTAGCCGACAGCAGTACTTC. This encodes CAIPQGAKTSRQQYF.

The chain uses TRBV5-4 and TRBJ2-3; 11 positions agree with TRBD2. V shed 4 bases and J 7 bases; nucleotides not matched to a gene: 11. CDR1 is SGHNT and CDR2 is YYREEE in the germline V gene (reference sequence). The CDR3 is 16 amino acids. CDR3 amino acids: CASSLNSGRAWNTQYF. The CDR3 coding sequence is TGTGCCAGCAGCCTAAATAGCGGGAGGGCGTGGAATACGCAGTATTTT.

The CDR3 coding sequence is TGTGCCACCAGGTCAGACAGGGGCTCCTACGAGCAGTACTTC. Its translation: CATRSDRGSYEQYF. The gene calls are TRBV15 and TRBJ2-7; 8 bases map to TRBD1. Looked up from germline, CDR1 is LNHNV and CDR2 is YYDKDF (reference sequence). J gave up 0 bases and V 6 bases, and 4 bases lay outside the gene matches. This CDR3 is built from 14 residues.

In its sample, this clonotype was seen many times. The rearrangement joins TRBV30 to TRBJ2-7; 10 bases are a match to TRBD1. Germline assignment: CDR1 GTSNPN and CDR2 SVGIG (reference sequence). There are 14 residues in the CDR3. Trimming took 5 bases from V and 5 from J; bases not matched to a gene: 9. The CDR3 DNA reads TGTGCCTGGGACTCCGGGACAGGGGACCACGAGCAGTACTTC. Encoded protein: CAWDSGTGDHEQYF.

The chain employs TRBV25-1 and TRBJ2-7, with 7 bases fitting TRBD2. The length of the CDR3 is 13 residues. CDR1 MGHDK and CDR2 SYGVNS come from the germline V gene. The V and J ends lost 9 bases and 5 bases, in that order; junction bases with no gene match: 10. In DNA, the CDR3 is TGTGCCAGACGTTTCGGGCGGGAGCACGAGCAGTACTTC. It yields the protein CARRFGREHEQYF.

At least ten counts were recorded for this clonotype. The rearrangement joins TRBV30 to TRBJ1-1; a weak D match, TRBD1 (5 bases). The CDR3 is 13 amino acids. Trimming removed 1 base at V and 1 base at J, with 7 bases between. The germline V gene has CDR1 GTSNPN and CDR2 SVGIG (reference sequence). CDR3 DNA sequence: TGTGCCTGGAGTGCGACAGAGAACACTGAAGCTTTCTTT. Translation gives CAWSATENTEAFF.

In its sample, this clonotype was seen a few times. The CDR3 reads CASSPGFGDTEAFF. CDR3 DNA sequence: TGTGCCAGCAGCCCCGGGTTTGGGGACACTGAAGCTTTCTTT. The chain has TRBV6-1 and TRBJ1-1; no clear D. The V gene's germline CDR1 is MNHNS and CDR2 SASEGT. This CDR3 contains 14 residues. V lost 6 bases and J 3 bases, leaving 14 bases between the germline ends.

The chain is built from TRBV2 and TRBJ2-3; D not resolved. Germline V lookup: CDR1 SNHLY, CDR2 FYNNEI. The V end lost 4 bases, the J end lost 2 bases, and 10 bases lay between the germline ends. The CDR3 consists of 14 residues. The chain's CDR3 is CASSGNSPTDTQYF. CDR3 bases: TGTGCCAGCAGTGGGAACAGCCCCACAGATACGCAGTATTTT.

This clonotype was counted ten times or more. The chain employs TRBV11-2 and TRBJ2-1, with D unresolved. The CDR3 loop spans 12 amino acids. From germline, CDR1 is SGHAT and CDR2 FQNNGV. Trimming left V 2 bases short and J 7 bases short, with 6 bases between. For the CDR3, the DNA is TGTGCCAGCAGCTTATATTATAATGAGCAGTTCTTC. The encoded protein is CASSLYYNEQFF.